One sample yielded the 6 T cell receptor beta chains listed below, sequenced in a study of cytomegalovirus exposure and HLA in healthy donors (dated by TCRdb to about 2017). Library preparation was by the immunoSEQ multiplex PCR assay. TCRdb limited this immuneACCESS table to in-frame rearrangements with V and J called. A share of clones is missing; checked studies link under half to unresolved V genes, and the rest is unexplained. Present in this sample are roughly 220,000 clones, approximately 88% of which were seen just once. The ten largest clonotypes hold around 15% of the sample. Sequences were obtained from PBMCs. These receptors all stem from a woman in her twenties or thirties in good health and CMV-seropositive.

The chain is built from TRBV4-1 and TRBJ2-7; D is possibly TRBD1 or TRBD2 (7 bases each). CDR3 length: 14 amino acids. The V gene lost 2 bases and the J gene lost 9 bases, with 17 bases spanning the gap. In germline, CDR1 is MGHRA, CDR2 YSYEKL. The CDR3 region is CASSQTGTVAGQYF. CDR3 nucleotide sequence: TGCGCCAGCAGCCAAACCGGGACAGTAGCGGGGCAGTACTTC.

This clone was observed a handful of times. J is TRBJ1-1 and V is TRBV18, with D uncertain. The CDR3 has 13 amino acids. Germline lookup yields CDR1 KGHSH and CDR2 LQKENI. V was shortened by 0 bases and J by 4 bases, with 6 bases between the two germline ends. The CDR3 nucleotides are TGTGCCAGCTCACCACCGTTAATCACTGAAGCTTTCTTT. Translation: CASSPPLITEAFF.

This chain joins TRBV12-5 and TRBJ1-5; 7 bases are shared with TRBD1. J gave up 4 bases and V 0 bases, and 6 bases lay outside the gene matches. The CDR3 runs to 16 residues. Germline loops: CDR1 LGHNT, CDR2 FRNRAP. For the CDR3, the DNA is TGTGCTAGTGGTTTGGTAGTCACAGGGGAAAATCAGCCCCAGCATTTT. Residues: CASGLVVTGENQPQHF.

This chain uses TRBV2 with TRBJ1-1; D call uncertain. Germline loops: CDR1 SNHLY, CDR2 FYNNEI. Trimming cost V 5 bases and J 3 bases, with 4 bases left between them. This CDR3 is built from 11 residues. The CDR3 here is CASSFDTEAFF. The DNA of the CDR3 is TGTGCCAGCAGTTTCGACACTGAAGCTTTCTTT.

The chain links TRBV9 to TRBJ1-1; D is ambiguous. This CDR3 is built from 16 residues. Between the trimmed V and J ends, which lost 0 bases and 1 base, there was a span of 13 bases. Germline V gives CDR1 SGDLS, CDR2 YYNGEE. The CDR3 bases are TGTGCCAGCAGCGTAGGAAGTGCGGGGTGGAACACTGAAGCTTTCTTT. Encoded protein: CASSVGSAGWNTEAFF.

The genes are TRBV5-6 and TRBJ1-3; unclear D gene. The CDR3 is made up of 15 amino acids. From germline, CDR1 is SGHDT and CDR2 YYEEEE. Trimming pared 3 bases from V and 3 bases from J, leaving 13 bases between. CDR3 region: CASSSTPSYGNTIYF. The CDR3 coding sequence is TGTGCCAGCAGCTCGACACCCAGCTATGGAAACACCATATATTTT. The variable domain in full, with the rest retrieved from reference TRBV5-6 and TRBJ1-3, is DAGVTQSPTHLIKTRGQQVTLRCSPKSGHDTVSWYQQALGQGPQFIFQYYEEEERQRGNFPDRFSGHQFPNYSSELNVNALLLGDSALYLCASSSTPSYGNTIYFGEGSWLTVV.